This TCR beta chain derives from a study of blood T cells in healthy people across ages. Germline-derived CDR1 and CDR2 are ENHRY and SYGVKD. Trimming shortened V by 6 bases and J by 4 bases, and 3 bases separated the two germline ends. The CDR3 spans 11 residues. This clonotype turned up a few times. As yet, its antigen is unknown. Study-wide points: TCR beta diversity, measured per million T cells, fell in a roughly linear way with age. Long-lived donors exceeded aged donors in naive CD4+ cells and diversity. Unsorted PBMCs ruled out conclusive naive versus antigen-experienced comparison.

Sample-barcoded 5' priming and a J-beta primer mix drove a second PCR of roughly 6 to 12 cycles. A 12-random-nucleotide template-switch adaptor tagged each cDNA molecule. TCRdb independently ran MiXCR on the 5' RACE reads; one entry per CDR3 protein. The profile covers 800,000 or so distinct CDR3 sequences, with around two thirds appearing a single time and 25% to 35% taken by the ten largest. The V call is TRBV10-3, the J call TRBJ1-4; D remains ambiguous. The receptor was isolated from a man aged 25-45 years in good health. The sequenced sample was blood. The CDR3 DNA is TGTGCCATCAGGGTTAATGAAAAACTGTTTTTT. This sequence encodes CAIRVNEKLFF.